The entry below gives a single T cell receptor beta chain sequence along with its context. The antigen remains unidentified. Germline and genes here are mouse. The read terminates 4 residues ahead of where the CDR3 ends, so the germline J gene completes it. Markers including CD4, CD8alpha, NKG2D and NKG2ACE guided sorting of pooled cutaneous lymph node cells. This specimen belongs to a study of CD8+ T cells in alopecia areata. CDR3 length: 13 residues. Per germline, CDR1 NSQYPW and CDR2 LRSPGD (reference sequence). cDNA reverse transcribed from extracted RNA served as the sequencing template. The assay was immunoSEQ multiplex PCR, and TCRdb's table has in-frame clones only and misses some. This sample comprises 200,000 to 300,000 clones, none seen once only. Study findings and constraints: In lesional scalp, particularly from alopecia totalis/universalis, clonality was higher than in normal scalp. In patients, TCRs were shared less clearly than in mice, and HLA may possibly be involved.

The genes are TRBV1 and TRBJ2-7; no clear D. The specimen was CD4+ T cells sorted from a lymph node. This sequence was found in a C3H/HeJ mouse with alopecia areata. The mice in this strain carry MHC haplotype H2-k. The CDR3 reads CTCSAAQIYEQYF. Incomplete CDR3 DNA: TGCACCTGCAGTGCAGCACAGATTTAT.